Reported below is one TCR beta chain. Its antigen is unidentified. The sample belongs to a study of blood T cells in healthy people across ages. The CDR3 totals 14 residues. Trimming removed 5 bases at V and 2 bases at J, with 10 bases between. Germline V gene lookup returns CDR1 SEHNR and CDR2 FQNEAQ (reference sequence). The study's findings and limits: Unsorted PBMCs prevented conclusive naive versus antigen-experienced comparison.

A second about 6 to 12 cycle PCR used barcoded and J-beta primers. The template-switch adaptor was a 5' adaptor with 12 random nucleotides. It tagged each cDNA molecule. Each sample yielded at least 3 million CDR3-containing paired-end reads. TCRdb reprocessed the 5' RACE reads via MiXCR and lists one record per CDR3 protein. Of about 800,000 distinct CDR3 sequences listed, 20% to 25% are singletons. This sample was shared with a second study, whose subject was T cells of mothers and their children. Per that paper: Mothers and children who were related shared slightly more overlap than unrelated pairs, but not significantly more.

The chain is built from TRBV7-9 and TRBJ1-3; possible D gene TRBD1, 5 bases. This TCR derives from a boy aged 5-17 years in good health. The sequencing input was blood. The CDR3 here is CASSIDSTGNTIYF. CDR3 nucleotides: TGTGCCAGCAGCATTGACAGTACTGGAAACACCATATATTTT. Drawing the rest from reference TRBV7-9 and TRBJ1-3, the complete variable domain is DTGVSQNPRHKITKRGQNVTFRCDPISEHNRLYWYRQTLGQGPEFLTYFQNEAQLEKSRLLSDRFSAERPKGSFSTLEIQRTEQGDSAMYLCASSIDSTGNTIYFGEGSWLTVV.